This is a list of T cell receptor beta chains from one sample in a study of cytomegalovirus exposure and HLA in healthy donors. Here immunoSEQ multiplex PCR was the method, and the copy in TCRdb shows in-frame clones only, minus some. The sample has over 200,000 clones; 70% are singletons. The sample taken for sequencing was PBMCs. These receptors all stem from a middle-aged man in good health and CMV-seropositive. CDR3s include the opening cysteine and the closing phenylalanine or tryptophan. Fields, in order: D gene, J gene, V gene, CDR3 DNA, CDR3 protein. The D gene is left open where the match is weak.

D: .; J: TRBJ2-1; V: TRBV5-4; DNA: TGTGCCAGCAGCTCAGGGGTTTCCCTCTCCTACAATGAGCAGTTCTTC; CDR3: CASSSGVSLSYNEQFF
D: .; J: TRBJ1-5; V: TRBV21-1; DNA: TGTGCCAGCAGCAAAGAAGACAGGGGATTCAATCAGCCCCAGCATTTT; CDR3: CASSKEDRGFNQPQHF
D: .; J: TRBJ2-2; V: TRBV5-8; DNA: TGTGCCACCTGCGGTTTCCCCCTACCCACCGGGGAGCTGTTTTTT; CDR3: CATCGFPLPTGELFF
D: .; J: TRBJ1-2; V: TRBV6-1; DNA: TGTGCCAGCATCCCCTGGCCAGGGGCTAACTATGGCTACACCTTC; CDR3: CASIPWPGANYGYTF
D: TRBD2; J: TRBJ2-3; V: TRBV27; DNA: TGTGCCACCAAACTAGCGGGGGCAGCTACGCAGTATTTT; CDR3: CATKLAGAATQYF
D: .; J: TRBJ2-1; V: TRBV19; DNA: TGTGCCAGTGCAGGGGTCCCTGACAATGAGCAGTTCTTC; CDR3: CASAGVPDNEQFF
D: TRBD1; J: TRBJ2-7; V: TRBV7-9; DNA: TGTGCCAGCAGCTTTTCAGGACAGGGGATTGGCGAGCAGTACTTC; CDR3: CASSFSGQGIGEQYF
D: .; J: TRBJ1-1; V: TRBV5-4; DNA: TGTGCCAGCAGCTTGGCCCTCGGGGAAGCTTTCTTT; CDR3: CASSLALGEAFF
D: .; J: TRBJ2-2; V: TRBV5-1; DNA: TGCGCCAGCAGCTTGTCAGGGGAAGGGACCGGGGAGCTGTTTTTT; CDR3: CASSLSGEGTGELFF
D: .; J: TRBJ2-7; V: TRBV13; DNA: TGTGCCAGCAGCCCCTCCCTACAGGGAAGAGGCTACGAGCAGTACTTC; CDR3: CASSPSLQGRGYEQYF
D: .; J: TRBJ1-5; V: TRBV5-1; DNA: TGCGCCAGCAGCCCGGGAAGTGGCAATCAGCCCCAGCATTTT; CDR3: CASSPGSGNQPQHF
D: TRBD1; J: TRBJ2-7; V: TRBV25-1; DNA: TGTGCCAGCAGTGAATTTCAGGGGGCCGAGCAGTACTTC; CDR3: CASSEFQGAEQYF
D: .; J: TRBJ1-3; V: TRBV5-5; DNA: TGTGCCAGCAGCTTGGTCCCACGAGAATCCATGAGAAACACCATATATTTT; CDR3: CASSLVPRESMRNTIYF
D: TRBD1; J: TRBJ2-7; V: TRBV6-6; DNA: TGTGCCAGCAGGCCCACAGGGGGAGTATACGAGCAGTACTTC; CDR3: CASRPTGGVYEQYF